This entry lists 22 T cell receptor beta chains sequenced from one sample in a study of cytomegalovirus exposure and HLA in healthy donors. The PCR employed 60 Vbeta primers together with 13 Jbeta primers. Sequencing was performed with immunoSEQ multiplex PCR; in TCRdb, only in-frame clones are kept and a portion is missing. The sample has about 160,000 clones; 60% to 70% are singletons. Sequences were obtained from PBMCs. The receptors were gathered from a woman aged 55-69 years in good health and CMV-seropositive.

The genes are TRBV2 and TRBJ2-3; TRBD2 is a possible D gene (5 bases). The CDR3 is 16 residues long. Germline-derived CDR1 and CDR2 are SNHLY and FYNNEI. V lost 4 bases to trimming and J lost 2 bases, with 16 bases between them. For the CDR3, the DNA is TGTGCCAGCAGTGGGAGGATTGGCCGATCCACAGATACGCAGTATTTT. Its translation is CASSGRIGRSTDTQYF.

CDR3 loop: CAWSLQSSGANVLTF. The CDR3 region has the DNA TGTGCCTGGAGTTTACAGAGCTCTGGGGCCAACGTCCTGACTTTC. The rearrangement joins TRBV30 to TRBJ2-6; D call uncertain. The V gene lost 2 bases and the J gene lost 0 bases, with 8 bases spanning the gap. Germline loops: CDR1 GTSNPN, CDR2 SVGIG (reference sequence). This CDR3 has 15 residues.

V gene TRBV2 combines with J gene TRBJ2-1; 13 nucleotides match TRBD2. The CDR3 is made up of 14 amino acids. The junction had 3 bases not matched to a gene; V was cut back by 10 bases and J by 3 bases. Germline-derived CDR1 and CDR2 are SNHLY and FYNNEI. The DNA for the CDR3 is TGTGCCACCCGGACTAGCGGGGGCTACAATGAGCAGTTCTTC. The encoded protein is CATRTSGGYNEQFF.

The chain has TRBV18 and TRBJ2-1; D may be TRBD2 (5 bases). V lost 1 base and J lost 8, with 12 bases in between. Per the germline V gene, CDR1 is KGHSH and CDR2 is LQKENI. The CDR3 is 14 amino acids. The chain's CDR3 is CASSPQPLGDEQFF. The CDR3 nucleotides are TGTGCCAGCTCACCACAGCCCCTCGGGGATGAGCAGTTCTTC.

V usage is TRBV19 and J usage is TRBJ2-3; D is unclear. Between the trimmed V and J ends, which lost 3 bases and 1 base, there was a span of 8 bases. The CDR3 loop spans 14 amino acids. Germline V gene lookup returns CDR1 LNHDA and CDR2 SQIVND (reference sequence). CDR3 amino acids: CASSIARRTDTQYF. The CDR3 bases are TGTGCCAGTAGTATCGCCAGGCGCACAGATACGCAGTATTTT.

The chain carries TRBV19 and TRBJ2-2; a weak D match, TRBD2 (6 bases). CDR1 is LNHDA, CDR2 SQIVND, per germline (reference sequence). The CDR3 is 14 residues long. V was clipped by 7 bases and J by 3 bases, with 12 bases between them. CDR3: CASISGVDTGELFF. The CDR3 DNA follows: TGTGCCAGTATTTCGGGGGTAGACACCGGGGAGCTGTTTTTT.

The table lists this clone with a few counts. The genes are TRBV19 and TRBJ2-7, with 7 bases identical to TRBD1. The CDR3 length is 14 residues. Trimming removed 10 bases from V and 3 bases from J; junction bases left unmatched: 12. The V gene's germline CDR1 is LNHDA and CDR2 SQIVND (reference sequence). This CDR3 is CATSMDRKGYEQYF. The CDR3 nucleotides are TGTGCCACCTCGATGGACAGGAAAGGCTACGAGCAGTACTTC.

The chain carries TRBV5-1 and TRBJ1-2; D ambiguous. Trimming removed 0 bases from V and 8 bases from J, with 8 bases in between. Germline CDR1 reads SGHRS; CDR2 reads YFSETQ. This CDR3 has 12 residues. The CDR3 is CASSLEREGYTF. Here the CDR3 DNA reads TGCGCCAGCAGCTTGGAGCGGGAAGGCTACACCTTC. The full variable domain, in which reference TRBV5-1 and TRBJ1-2 provide the parts outside the CDR3, is KAGVTQTPRYLIKTRGQQVTLSCSPISGHRSVSWYQQTPGQGLQFLFEYFSETQRNKGNFPGRFSGRQFSNSRSEMNVSTLELGDSALYLCASSLEREGYTFGSGTRLTVV.

The J gene is TRBJ2-5, the V gene TRBV11-2; D might be TRBD2 (6 bases). The end of the DNA is better explained by TRBJ2-7, so the J call may be wrong. CDR3 length equals 12 residues. Germline V gene sequence: CDR1 SGHAT, CDR2 FQNNGV. The CDR3 region is CASSPGVYEQYF. CDR3 DNA sequence: TGTGCCAGCAGCCCGGGGGTGTACGAGCAGTACTTC.

V is TRBV29-1 and J is TRBJ1-2; TRBD1 aligns across 8 bases. Trimming removed 4 bases from V and 8 bases from J; junction bases left unmatched: 9. Germline loops: CDR1 SQVTM, CDR2 ANQGSEA. This CDR3 is built from 13 residues. CDR3 loop: CSVVWTGSDGYTF. Here the CDR3 DNA reads TGCAGCGTTGTTTGGACAGGGTCTGACGGCTACACCTTC.

Points on this clone: The identical CDR3 is also encoded by other nucleotide sequences in the sample. The chain combines TRBV30 with TRBJ1-5, with D maybe TRBD1 (5 bases). The CDR3 covers 14 residues. Trimming removed 4 bases at V and 7 bases at J, with 17 bases between. Per the germline V gene, CDR1 is GTSNPN and CDR2 is SVGIG (reference sequence). CDR3 sequence: CAWNGGGIEQPQHF. CDR3 nucleotides: TGTGCCTGGAACGGGGGGGGGATAGAACAGCCCCAGCATTTT. Full variable domain (outside the CDR3, taken from reference TRBV30 and TRBJ1-5): SQTIHQWPATLVQPVGSPLSLECTVEGTSNPNLYWYRQAAGRGLQLLFYSVGIGQISSEVPQNLSASRPQDRQFILSSKKLLLSDSGFYLCAWNGGGIEQPQHFGDGTRLSIL.

The chain links TRBV19 to TRBJ1-1; D may be TRBD1 (6 bases). The CDR3 runs 11 residues. CDR1 and CDR2 from the germline V gene are LNHDA and SQIVND (reference sequence). V gave up 5 bases and J gave up 8 bases, with 9 bases separating them. Written as DNA, the CDR3 is TGTGCCAGTAGTGACACAGGGGAAGCTTTCTTT. This encodes CASSDTGEAFF.

This clone was counted only a few times. The rearrangement joins TRBV4-3 to TRBJ2-3; 9 nucleotides agree with TRBD2. In germline, CDR1 is LGHNA, CDR2 YSLEER. The junction had 8 bases not matched to a gene; V was cut back by 0 bases and J by 7 bases. This CDR3 is built from 16 residues. CDR3 nucleotides: TGCGCCAGCAGCCAAGAATACCTAGCGGGAACCTATACGCAGTATTTT. Protein: CASSQEYLAGTYTQYF.

The V and J genes are TRBV7-2 and TRBJ2-7, with D maybe TRBD1 (5 bases). The germline CDR1 and CDR2 sequences are SGHTA and FQGNSA. Trimming cost V 5 bases and J 2 bases, with 13 bases left between them. This CDR3 has 14 residues. CDR3 DNA sequence: TGTGCCAGCAGCCCCGCGTGGGGCACCTACGAGCAGTACTTC. Residues: CASSPAWGTYEQYF. Supplemented by reference TRBV7-2 and TRBJ2-7, the full variable domain reads GAGVSQSPSNKVTEKGKDVELRCDPISGHTALYWYRQSLGQGLEFLIYFQGNSAPDKSGLPSDRFSAERTGGSVSTLTIQRTQQEDSAVYLCASSPAWGTYEQYFGPGTRLTVT.

This chain links TRBV5-4 with TRBJ2-1; 8 bases match TRBD2. Germline V gives CDR1 SGHNT, CDR2 YYREEE (reference sequence). The CDR3 length is 15 residues. After removal of 3 bases from V and 0 bases from J, the junction contained 2 bases not matched to a gene. CDR3 coding DNA: TGTGCCAGCAGCTCGGCGGGGGGCTCCTACAATGAGCAGTTCTTC. This gives the protein CASSSAGGSYNEQFF.

This clone was recorded a few times. The genes are TRBV13 and TRBJ1-1; maybe TRBD1 (5 bases). The length of the CDR3 is 15 residues. The germline V gene has CDR1 PRHDT and CDR2 FYEKMQ (reference sequence). V shed 3 bases and J shed 0 bases, with 11 bases lying between them. CDR3 region: CASSFGANLNTEAFF. The DNA of the CDR3 is TGTGCCAGCAGCTTTGGGGCCAATTTGAACACTGAAGCTTTCTTT.

This chain links TRBV28 with TRBJ2-1; perhaps TRBD2 as D (5 bases). This CDR3 is built from 13 residues. From germline, CDR1 is MDHEN and CDR2 SYDVKM. V was shortened by 5 bases and J by 7 bases, with 12 bases between the two germline ends. CDR3 nucleotides: TGTGCCAGCAGTGACTATCGGCGGAATGAGCAGTTCTTC. Translation gives CASSDYRRNEQFF.

The rearrangement uses TRBV5-1 and TRBJ2-7, with TRBD1 matching 12 bases. V trimming: 8 bases; J trimming: 6 bases; junction bases outside the gene matches: 15. CDR1 is SGHRS, CDR2 YFSETQ, per germline. This CDR3 spans 16 amino acids. The CDR3 is CASNLDRGQGASEQYF. CDR3 DNA: TGCGCCAGTAACCTTGATAGGGGACAGGGGGCTAGCGAGCAGTACTTC.

This clone appeared a few times. The gene calls are TRBV2 and TRBJ1-2; D call uncertain. Germline V CDR1 and CDR2: SNHLY, FYNNEI. This CDR3 comprises 12 residues. V lost 5 bases, J lost 8 bases, and 12 bases lay in between. The CDR3 sequence is CASSTDIVGYTF. The CDR3 bases are TGTGCCAGCAGTACAGACATCGTGGGCTACACCTTC.

The chain employs TRBV2 and TRBJ1-4; a possible D gene is TRBD1 (5 bases). The CDR3 is made up of 14 amino acids. V lost 7 bases and J 3 bases, leaving 12 bases between the germline ends. CDR1 is SNHLY, CDR2 FYNNEI, per germline. CDR3 DNA: TGTGCCAGCAATACGGGAGGGGCTAATGAAAAACTGTTTTTT. It is translated as CASNTGGANEKLFF.

The genes are TRBV18 and TRBJ1-1, with TRBD1 matching over 10 bases. Germline V gene data show CDR1 as KGHSH and CDR2 as LQKENI. Trimming cost V 3 bases and J 3 bases; bases outside gene matches: 4. The CDR3 spans 15 residues. As DNA, the CDR3 is TGTGCCAGCTCACCTATCGGACAGGGGGACACTGAAGCTTTCTTT. Translation gives CASSPIGQGDTEAFF.

This clone was counted only a few times. The chain is built from TRBV11-2 and TRBJ1-2, with D unclear. V gave up 1 base and J gave up 7 bases, with 7 bases separating them. Germline V gives CDR1 SGHAT, CDR2 FQNNGV. The CDR3 is 12 amino acids. This chain's CDR3 is CASSLGGIGYTF. The CDR3 DNA is TGTGCCAGCAGCTTAGGCGGGATTGGCTACACCTTC.